This T cell receptor beta chain is from a study of cytomegalovirus exposure and HLA in healthy donors listed by TCRdb under 2017. Turning to the overall study: According to a later analysis, the 120 or so validation repertoires were produced on the same platform as the roughly 700 repertoires of the first cohort. The study was designed to test whether signatures of past pathogen exposure could be identified by cataloging public T cell receptors. In addition to the first cohort of 650 to 800 subjects, a separate validation cohort of approximately 120 different subjects was used. To predict cytomegalovirus infection status, the study combined high-throughput TCR immunosequencing, statistical association of individual TCRs with disease status, and machine learning.

The donors belonged to the validation cohort of about 110 subjects, which was separate from the approximately 700-subject first cohort. Library generation was performed with the immunoSEQ multiplex PCR assay. Turning to the authors' computational methods: To diagnose cytomegalovirus status from the catalog of TCR beta chain sequences, a statistical classification framework was built. TCRdb re-hosts the immuneACCESS table, in-frame sequences only. Its copies lack some clones; in the studies checked, an unresolved V gene accounts for under half of them, and the cause for the rest is not known. V, J and clone size are taken as reported in that table, and D and trimming were inferred from the DNA itself. The sample records about 120,000 clones, under 90% of which are singletons. The ten largest make up 2.1% of the sample. A remark on this clone: Its antigen is still unknown. Qualities for individual bases were not recorded, and no much larger clone is one base off.

From cysteine to phenylalanine, the CDR3 is 19 amino acids long. Only the CDR3 region is kept as DNA, spanning 57 bases read in frame from base 1. Trimming at the junction amounts to 3 bases on V and 9 bases on J, and the germline ends lie 27 bases apart. Taken from the germline V gene (reference sequence), the CDR1 and CDR2 loops are LNHDA and SQIVND. The full study reports these points: Of the cluster scores, roughly 95% were above 0 in a later analysis, which found that TCRs clustered in the first cohort also tended to co-occur in the 95 to 150 validation repertoires. While some public TCRs were present in many individuals, most TCR sequences turned up only very rarely across donors. All 120 or so repertoires were used to score co-occurrence in the validation cohort in a later analysis, because that analysis had no HLA typing for the cohort. It was suggested by the authors that the approach could potentially be generalized to other disease states and immunological phenotypes. A total of 150 to 200 TCR beta chains were listed by the study as associated with cytomegalovirus. Cytomegalovirus status was reported to be diagnosed by the classifier with high specificity and sensitivity in both the original and validation cohorts. A few of the identified cytomegalovirus-associated TCR beta chains were confirmed in vitro to be specific for cytomegalovirus antigens.

The V gene is TRBV19 and the J gene is TRBJ1-6, and the D gene may be TRBD1, 6 bases matching. The specimen sequenced was PBMCs. The clonotype originates from a woman under 40 in good health and CMV-seronegative. The nucleotides read TGTGCCAGTAGTATCGACCCTACACAGGGTTTCTCTCCGAGTTCACCCCTCCACTTT. This yields the protein CASSIDPTQGFSPSSPLHF.